This T cell receptor beta chain comes out of a study of shared clonotypes between healthy human individuals. Comments on this clone: Antigen specificity is unknown.

General study results and limits: Several donors shared approximately 5% of their naive CD4 clonotypes.

Donors comprised only Caucasian adults living in Nashville, Tennessee. Splitting of CD4+ cells produced CD45RA+ naive and CD45RA-negative memory subsets. The data were produced by immunoSEQ multiplex PCR, yet TCRdb's version contains in-frame clones alone and is incomplete. In the table there are more than 2,000,000 clones, 85% to 95% of which are singletons. In germline, CDR1 is SGDLS, CDR2 YYNGEE. The CDR3 runs 17 residues. Trimming removed 4 bases at V and 2 bases at J, with 22 bases between. The chain has TRBV9 and TRBJ2-7; tentative D call: TRBD1 (7 bases). The TCR comes from a man younger than 35 in good health. Some clones in this sample may be carry-over from other donors' samples. Sequencing was carried out using naive CD4+ T cells from PBMCs. The subset denotes: CD45RA+ positively selected. The CDR3 reads CASSSQGGGQGAYEQYF. Here the CDR3 DNA reads TGTGCCAGCAGCTCCCAAGGTGGAGGGCAGGGGGCCTACGAGCAGTACTTC.